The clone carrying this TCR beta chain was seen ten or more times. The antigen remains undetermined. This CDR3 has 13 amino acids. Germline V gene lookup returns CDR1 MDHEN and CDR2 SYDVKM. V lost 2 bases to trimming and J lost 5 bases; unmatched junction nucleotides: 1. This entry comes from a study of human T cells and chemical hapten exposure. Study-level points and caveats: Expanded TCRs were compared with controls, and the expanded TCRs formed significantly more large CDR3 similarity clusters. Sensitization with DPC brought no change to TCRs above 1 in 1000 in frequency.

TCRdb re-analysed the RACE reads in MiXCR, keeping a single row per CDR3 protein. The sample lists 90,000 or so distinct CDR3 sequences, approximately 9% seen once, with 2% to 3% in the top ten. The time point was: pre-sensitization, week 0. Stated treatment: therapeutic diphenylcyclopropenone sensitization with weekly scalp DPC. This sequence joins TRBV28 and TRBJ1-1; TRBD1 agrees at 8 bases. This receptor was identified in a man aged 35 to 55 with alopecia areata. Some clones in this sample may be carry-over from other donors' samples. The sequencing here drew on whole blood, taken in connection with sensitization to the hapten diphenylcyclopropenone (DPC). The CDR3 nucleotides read TGTGCCAGCAGTTTACAGGGGGCGACTGAAGCTTTCTTT. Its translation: CASSLQGATEAFF.